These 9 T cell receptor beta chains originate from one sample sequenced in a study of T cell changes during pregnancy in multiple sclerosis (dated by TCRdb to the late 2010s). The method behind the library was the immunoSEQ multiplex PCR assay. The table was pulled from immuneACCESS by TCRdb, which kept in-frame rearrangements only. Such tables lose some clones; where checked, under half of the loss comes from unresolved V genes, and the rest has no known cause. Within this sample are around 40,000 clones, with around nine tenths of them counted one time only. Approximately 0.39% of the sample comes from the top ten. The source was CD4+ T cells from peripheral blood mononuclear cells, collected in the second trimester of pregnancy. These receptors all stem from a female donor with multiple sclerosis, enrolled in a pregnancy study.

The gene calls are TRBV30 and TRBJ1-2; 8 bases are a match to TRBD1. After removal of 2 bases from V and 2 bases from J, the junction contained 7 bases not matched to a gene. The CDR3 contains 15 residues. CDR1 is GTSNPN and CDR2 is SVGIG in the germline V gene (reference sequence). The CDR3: CAWSREGQGNYGYTF. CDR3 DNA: TGTGCCTGGAGTCGAGAAGGACAGGGAAACTATGGCTACACCTTC.

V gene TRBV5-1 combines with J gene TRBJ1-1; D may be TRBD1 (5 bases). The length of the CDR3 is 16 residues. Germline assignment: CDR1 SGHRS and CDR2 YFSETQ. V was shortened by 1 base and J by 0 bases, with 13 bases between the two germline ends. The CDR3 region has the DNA TGCGCCAGCAGCTTGTTTTCCCAGGGCCTGAACACTGAAGCTTTCTTT. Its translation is CASSLFSQGLNTEAFF.

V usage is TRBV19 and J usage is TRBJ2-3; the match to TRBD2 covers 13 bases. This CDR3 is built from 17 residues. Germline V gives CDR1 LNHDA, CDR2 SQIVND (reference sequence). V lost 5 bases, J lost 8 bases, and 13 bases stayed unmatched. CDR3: CASSHIRTSGGPGTQYF. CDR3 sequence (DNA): TGTGCCAGTAGTCATATACGGACTAGCGGGGGCCCCGGTACGCAGTATTTT.

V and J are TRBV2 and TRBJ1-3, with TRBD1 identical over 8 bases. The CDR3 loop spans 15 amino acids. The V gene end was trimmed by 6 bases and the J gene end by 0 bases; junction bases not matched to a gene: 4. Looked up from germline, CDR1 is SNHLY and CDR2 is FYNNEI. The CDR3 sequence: CASRDRGGSGNTIYF. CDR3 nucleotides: TGTGCCAGCAGAGACAGGGGAGGCTCTGGAAACACCATATATTTT.

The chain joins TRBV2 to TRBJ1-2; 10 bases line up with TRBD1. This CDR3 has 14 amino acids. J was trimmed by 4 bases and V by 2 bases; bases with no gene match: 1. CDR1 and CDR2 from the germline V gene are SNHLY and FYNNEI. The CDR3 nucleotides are TGTGCCAGCAGTGAAAGGACAGGGGGCTATGGCTACACCTTC. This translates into CASSERTGGYGYTF. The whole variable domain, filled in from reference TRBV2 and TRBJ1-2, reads EPEVTQTPSHQVTQMGQEVILRCVPISNHLYFYWYRQILGQKVEFLVSFYNNEISEKSEIFDDQFSVERPDGSNFTLKIRSTKLEDSAMYFCASSERTGGYGYTFGSGTRLTVV.

The CDR3 DNA follows: TGTGCCAGCAGTGAATATCGGGGCTACACCTTC. Translation: CASSEYRGYTF. V usage is TRBV25-1 and J usage is TRBJ1-2; D is uncertain. Trimming pared 0 bases from V and 8 bases from J, leaving 4 bases between. The CDR3 totals 11 residues. Germline loops: CDR1 MGHDK, CDR2 SYGVNS.

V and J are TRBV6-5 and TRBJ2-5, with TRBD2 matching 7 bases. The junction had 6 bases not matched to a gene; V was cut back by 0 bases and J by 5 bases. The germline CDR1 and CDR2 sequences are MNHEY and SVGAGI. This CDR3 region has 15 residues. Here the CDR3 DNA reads TGTGCCAGCAGTTACTCGATTGGGGGAGGGGAGACCCAGTACTTC. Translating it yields CASSYSIGGGETQYF.

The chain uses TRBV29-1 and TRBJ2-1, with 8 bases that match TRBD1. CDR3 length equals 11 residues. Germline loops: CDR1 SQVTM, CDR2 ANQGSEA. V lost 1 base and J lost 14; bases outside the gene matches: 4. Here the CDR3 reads CSVEVSDREFF. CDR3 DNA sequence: TGCAGCGTTGAAGTGTCGGACAGGGAGTTCTTC.

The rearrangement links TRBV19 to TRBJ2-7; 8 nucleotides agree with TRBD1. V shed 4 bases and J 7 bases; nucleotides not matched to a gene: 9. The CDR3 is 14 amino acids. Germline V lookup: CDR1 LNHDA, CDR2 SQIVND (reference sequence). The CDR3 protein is CASSNWTGIGEQYF. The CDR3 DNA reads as TGTGCCAGTAGTAATTGGACAGGGATAGGAGAGCAGTACTTC. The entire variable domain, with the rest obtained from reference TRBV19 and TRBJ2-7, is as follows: DGGITQSPKYLFRKEGQNVTLSCEQNLNHDAMYWYRQDPGQGLRLIYYSQIVNDFQKGDIAEGYSVSREKKESFPLTVTSAQKNPTAFYLCASSNWTGIGEQYFGPGTRLTVT.